This TCR beta chain was sequenced during a study of T-cell reconstitution after alpha-beta-depleted transplantation in children. Unique molecular identifiers were used to barcode this TCRbeta library. From the PCR reads, TCRdb called clonotypes with MiXCR, one entry per CDR3 protein. The table lists over 200,000 distinct CDR3 sequences, roughly 10% of them singletons. The V and J ends lost 6 bases and 2 bases, in that order; junction bases with no gene match: 5. Germline V gives CDR1 SNHLY, CDR2 FYNNEI. The CDR3 is made up of 14 amino acids. The chain carries TRBV2 and TRBJ2-7, with 9 bases lining up with TRBD1. Sequencing used PBMCs from the stem cell graft donor, obtained from the stem cell graft. The TCR originated in a human donor who donated a stem cell graft to a child with acute lymphoblastic leukemia. CDR3 in amino acids: CASRNRGQAYEQYF. CDR3 nucleotide sequence: TGTGCCAGCAGAAACAGGGGGCAGGCCTACGAGCAGTACTTC.